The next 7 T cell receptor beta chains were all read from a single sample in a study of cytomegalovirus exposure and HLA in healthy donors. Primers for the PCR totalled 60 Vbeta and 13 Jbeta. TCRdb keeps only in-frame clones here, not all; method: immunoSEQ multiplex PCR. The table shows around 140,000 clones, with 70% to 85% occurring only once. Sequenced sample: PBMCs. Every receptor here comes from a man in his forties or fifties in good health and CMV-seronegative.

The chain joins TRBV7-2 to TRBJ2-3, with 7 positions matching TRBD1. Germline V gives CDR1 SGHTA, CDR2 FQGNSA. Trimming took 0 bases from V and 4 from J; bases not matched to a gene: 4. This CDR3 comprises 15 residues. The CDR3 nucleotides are TGTGCCAGCAGCTTAGCAGGGGGCGCTTCAGATACGCAGTATTTT. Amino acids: CASSLAGGASDTQYF. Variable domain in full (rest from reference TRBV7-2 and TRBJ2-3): GAGVSQSPSNKVTEKGKDVELRCDPISGHTALYWYRQSLGQGLEFLIYFQGNSAPDKSGLPSDRFSAERTGGSVSTLTIQRTQQEDSAVYLCASSLAGGASDTQYFGPGTRLTVL.

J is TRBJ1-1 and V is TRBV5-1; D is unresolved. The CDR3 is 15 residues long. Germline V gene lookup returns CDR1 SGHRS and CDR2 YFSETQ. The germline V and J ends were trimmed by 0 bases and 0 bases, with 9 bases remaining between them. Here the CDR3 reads CASSLDGVVNTEAFF. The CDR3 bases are TGCGCCAGCAGCTTGGACGGGGTTGTGAACACTGAAGCTTTCTTT.

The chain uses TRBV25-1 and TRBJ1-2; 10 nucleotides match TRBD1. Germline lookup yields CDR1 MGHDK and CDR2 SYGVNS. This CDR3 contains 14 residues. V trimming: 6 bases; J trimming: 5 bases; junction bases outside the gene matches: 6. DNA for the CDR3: TGTGCCAGCAGGAGGGACAGGGGAAATTATGGCTACACCTTC. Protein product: CASRRDRGNYGYTF.

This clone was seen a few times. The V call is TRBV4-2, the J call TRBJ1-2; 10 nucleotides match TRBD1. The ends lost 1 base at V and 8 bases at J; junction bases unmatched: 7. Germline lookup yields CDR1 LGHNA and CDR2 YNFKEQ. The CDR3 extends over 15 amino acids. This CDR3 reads CASSQGATGGYGYTF. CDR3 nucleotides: TGTGCCAGCAGCCAAGGCGCGACAGGGGGCTACGGCTACACCTTC.

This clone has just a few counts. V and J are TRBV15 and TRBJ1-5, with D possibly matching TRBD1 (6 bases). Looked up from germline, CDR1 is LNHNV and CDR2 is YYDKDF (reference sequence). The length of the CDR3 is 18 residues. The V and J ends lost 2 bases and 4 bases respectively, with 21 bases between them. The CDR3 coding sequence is TGTGCCACCAGCAGATCATCCCCAATACAGGGAGGGAATCAGCCCCAGCATTTT. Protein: CATSRSSPIQGGNQPQHF. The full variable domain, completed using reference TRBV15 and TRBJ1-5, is DAMVIQNPRYQVTQFGKPVTLSCSQTLNHNVMYWYQQKSSQAPKLLFHYYDKDFNNEADTPDNFQSRRPNTSFCFLDIRSPGLGDTAMYLCATSRSSPIQGGNQPQHFGDGTRLSIL.

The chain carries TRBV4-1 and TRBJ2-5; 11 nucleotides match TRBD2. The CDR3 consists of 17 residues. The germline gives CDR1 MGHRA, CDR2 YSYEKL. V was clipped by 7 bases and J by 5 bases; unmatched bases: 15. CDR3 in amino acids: CASNPGLAGLLGETQYF. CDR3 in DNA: TGCGCCAGCAACCCTGGACTAGCGGGTCTACTCGGGGAGACCCAGTACTTC.

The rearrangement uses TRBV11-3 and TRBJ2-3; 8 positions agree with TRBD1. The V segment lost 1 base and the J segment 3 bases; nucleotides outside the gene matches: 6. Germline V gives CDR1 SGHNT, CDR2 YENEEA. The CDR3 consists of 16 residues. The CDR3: CASSLGGQGPTDTQYF. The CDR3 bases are TGTGCCAGCAGCTTAGGTGGACAGGGTCCAACAGATACGCAGTATTTT.